These T cell receptor beta chains were read from a single sample in a study of blood T cell repertoires in COVID-19. Produced via immunoSEQ multiplex PCR; TCRdb's table is partial and in-frame only. This table has around 100,000 clones, roughly 84% appearing once. The specimen sequenced was peripheral blood. All receptors derive from a woman aged 70 to 79 with acute or convalescent COVID-19. Each CDR3 is given with its conserved first and last residue. Fields, in order: clone size, J gene, V gene, D gene, CDR3 DNA, CDR3 protein. The D gene is left open where the match is weak. A row's size may be missing; if present it is once, few, many or a size class.

clone size: NA
J gene: TRBJ2-5
V gene: TRBV19
D gene: TRBD1
CDR3 DNA: TGTGCCAGTAGTAAAAGGACAGGGGAAGAGACCCAGTACTTC
CDR3 protein: CASSKRTGEETQYF

clone size: NA
J gene: TRBJ2-7
V gene: TRBV5-6
D gene: TRBD1
CDR3 DNA: TGTGCCAGCAGCCTCGGACAGGGCTTGGGCGAGCAGTACTTC
CDR3 protein: CASSLGQGLGEQYF

clone size: NA
J gene: TRBJ2-1
V gene: TRBV7-8
D gene: TRBD1
CDR3 DNA: TGTGCCAGCAGCTTAGGCCCTGACAGGGGTTATCACAATGAGCAGTTCTTC
CDR3 protein: CASSLGPDRGYHNEQFF

clone size: once
J gene: TRBJ1-3
V gene: TRBV6-1
D gene: NA
CDR3 DNA: TGTGCCAGCAGTGAAGCCCGAGACAGAGGAAACACCATATATTTT
CDR3 protein: CASSEARDRGNTIYF

clone size: NA
J gene: TRBJ1-1
V gene: TRBV11-2
D gene: NA
CDR3 DNA: TGTGCCAGCAGCTTAGATAGGGGAGGGGCCACTGAAGCTTTCTTT
CDR3 protein: CASSLDRGGATEAFF

clone size: NA
J gene: TRBJ2-6
V gene: TRBV2
D gene: TRBD2
CDR3 DNA: TGTGCCAGCAGTGAAGAGGGACTAGTTTCCGGGGCCAACGTCCTGACTTTC
CDR3 protein: CASSEEGLVSGANVLTF

clone size: NA
J gene: TRBJ1-1
V gene: TRBV18
D gene: NA
CDR3 DNA: TGTGCCAGCTCACAGGGTAGGGGGAACACTGAAGCTTTCTTT
CDR3 protein: CASSQGRGNTEAFF

clone size: NA
J gene: TRBJ1-5
V gene: TRBV7-3
D gene: NA
CDR3 DNA: TGTGCCAGCAGCTTAATGGGTCCGCCTGGAGAGGTGCCCCAGCATTTT
CDR3 protein: CASSLMGPPGEVPQHF

clone size: NA
J gene: TRBJ2-1
V gene: TRBV5-1
D gene: NA
CDR3 DNA: TGCGCCAGCAGCTTGGCCCTCGCGAGGCATCAGTTCTTC
CDR3 protein: CASSLALARHQFF

clone size: NA
J gene: TRBJ2-5
V gene: TRBV28
D gene: TRBD1
CDR3 DNA: TGTGCCAGCAGTGCCAGGACAGGGGGCCGAGAGACCCAGTACTTC
CDR3 protein: CASSARTGGRETQYF

clone size: NA
J gene: TRBJ1-4
V gene: TRBV7-9
D gene: NA
CDR3 DNA: TGTGCCAGCAGCTGGAGTCCTTTTAATGAAAAACTGTTTTTT
CDR3 protein: CASSWSPFNEKLFF

clone size: NA
J gene: TRBJ2-5
V gene: TRBV7-2
D gene: NA
CDR3 DNA: TGTGCCAGCAGCTTATCGTACCCCAGCGGGCAAGAGACCCAGTACTTC
CDR3 protein: CASSLSYPSGQETQYF

clone size: NA
J gene: TRBJ1-6
V gene: TRBV4-2
D gene: NA
CDR3 DNA: TGTGCCAGCAGCCAAGATGAAGGGGGGGCAGGGTCACCCCTCCACTTT
CDR3 protein: CASSQDEGGAGSPLHF

clone size: NA
J gene: TRBJ2-6
V gene: TRBV10-3
D gene: NA
CDR3 DNA: TGTGCCATCAGGACTCTCGGGGCCAACGTCCTGACTTTC
CDR3 protein: CAIRTLGANVLTF

clone size: once
J gene: TRBJ2-7
V gene: TRBV5-1
D gene: TRBD1
CDR3 DNA: TGCGCCAGCAGCTTGACCCCCACCGGGACAGGGGCGGCCTACGAGCAGTACTTC
CDR3 protein: CASSLTPTGTGAAYEQYF

clone size: NA
J gene: TRBJ1-5
V gene: TRBV3-1/TRBV3-2
D gene: NA
CDR3 DNA: TGTGCCAGCAGCCTCGGACAGAAAGAACAGCCCCAGCATTTT
CDR3 protein: CASSLGQKEQPQHF

clone size: NA
J gene: TRBJ2-1
V gene: TRBV10-3
D gene: TRBD2
CDR3 DNA: TGTGCCATCAGTGGGAAGACTAGCGGGAGTGATGAGCAGTTCTTC
CDR3 protein: CAISGKTSGSDEQFF

clone size: NA
J gene: TRBJ1-5
V gene: TRBV10-3
D gene: NA
CDR3 DNA: TGTGCCACCGCCACCCAGGGTCAGCCCCAGCATTTT
CDR3 protein: CATATQGQPQHF

clone size: NA
J gene: TRBJ1-1
V gene: TRBV7-9
D gene: NA
CDR3 DNA: TGTGCCAGCAGCTTAGCGTTAGTGAACACTGAAGCTTTCTTT
CDR3 protein: CASSLALVNTEAFF

clone size: NA
J gene: TRBJ1-2
V gene: TRBV19
D gene: NA
CDR3 DNA: TGTGCCAGTAGTACCCCCTCGACAGCCTGGATCGATGGCTACACCTTC
CDR3 protein: CASSTPSTAWIDGYTF

clone size: NA
J gene: TRBJ2-1
V gene: TRBV5-1
D gene: TRBD1
CDR3 DNA: TGCGCCAGCAGCTTAGGGGGCGCGGGCAATGAGCAGTTCTTC
CDR3 protein: CASSLGGAGNEQFF

clone size: NA
J gene: TRBJ1-6
V gene: TRBV25-1
D gene: NA
CDR3 DNA: TGTGCCAGCAGTAAAGGGAGCTCCTATAATTCACCCCTCCACTTT
CDR3 protein: CASSKGSSYNSPLHF

clone size: NA
J gene: TRBJ1-1
V gene: TRBV2
D gene: NA
CDR3 DNA: TGTGCCAGCACGAGGGAAAGGAACATGAACACTGAAGCTTTCTTT
CDR3 protein: CASTRERNMNTEAFF

clone size: few
J gene: TRBJ1-1
V gene: TRBV14
D gene: NA
CDR3 DNA: TGTGCCAGCAGCCAAGAGGCAGGGATCACTGAAGCTTTCTTT
CDR3 protein: CASSQEAGITEAFF

clone size: NA
J gene: TRBJ2-3
V gene: TRBV5-1
D gene: TRBD2
CDR3 DNA: TGCGCCAGCAGCTTGGAATCGGGGGGAACAGATACGCAGTATTTT
CDR3 protein: CASSLESGGTDTQYF

clone size: NA
J gene: TRBJ2-7
V gene: TRBV6-5
D gene: TRBD1
CDR3 DNA: TGTGCCAGCAGTTCTCGGACAGGGGACAATCGCGAGCAGTACTTC
CDR3 protein: CASSSRTGDNREQYF

clone size: NA
J gene: TRBJ2-5
V gene: TRBV7-7
D gene: TRBD1
CDR3 DNA: TGTGCCAGCGGCCCCGGGACAGGGGGCGAGACCCAGTACTTC
CDR3 protein: CASGPGTGGETQYF

clone size: NA
J gene: TRBJ2-1
V gene: TRBV19
D gene: TRBD2
CDR3 DNA: TGTGCCAGTAGTCAAGCGGGGGCTTACAATGAGCAGTTCTTC
CDR3 protein: CASSQAGAYNEQFF